This TCR beta chain was sequenced in a study of CD8 T cells in Susac syndrome. Study-level points and caveats: The study's TCR sequencing and HLA analysis drew on a certain number of individuals. That number was acknowledged as relatively small.

On this clonotype itself: Its antigen is as yet unknown.

When the RNA was reverse transcribed, random hexamers were used with an input of 0.5 to 1 ug. The method of amplification for TCR beta CDR3 was immunoSEQ multiplex PCR, covering 54 Vbeta and 13 Jbeta. TCRdb independently ran MiXCR on the immunoSEQ multiplex PCR reads; one entry per CDR3 protein. The sample records 95,000 to 150,000 distinct CDR3 sequences, around 94% being singletons. The V and J ends lost 1 base and 7 bases respectively, with 5 bases between them. The germline CDR1 and CDR2 sequences are LGHDT and YNNKEL (reference sequence). CDR3 length: 11 residues. TCR beta sequencing covered blood CD8+ and CD4+ T cells. TEMRA cells were enriched by FACS, while CD8+ and CD4+ T cells were obtained through a negative isolation that was performed magnetically.

Material for sequencing was CD4+ T cells from PBMCs. The genes are TRBV3-1 and TRBJ2-7; unclear D gene. This TCR came from a human donor in good health. The CDR3 sequence is CASSQAREQYF. The CDR3, as DNA: TGTGCCAGCAGCCAAGCTAGGGAGCAGTACTTC.